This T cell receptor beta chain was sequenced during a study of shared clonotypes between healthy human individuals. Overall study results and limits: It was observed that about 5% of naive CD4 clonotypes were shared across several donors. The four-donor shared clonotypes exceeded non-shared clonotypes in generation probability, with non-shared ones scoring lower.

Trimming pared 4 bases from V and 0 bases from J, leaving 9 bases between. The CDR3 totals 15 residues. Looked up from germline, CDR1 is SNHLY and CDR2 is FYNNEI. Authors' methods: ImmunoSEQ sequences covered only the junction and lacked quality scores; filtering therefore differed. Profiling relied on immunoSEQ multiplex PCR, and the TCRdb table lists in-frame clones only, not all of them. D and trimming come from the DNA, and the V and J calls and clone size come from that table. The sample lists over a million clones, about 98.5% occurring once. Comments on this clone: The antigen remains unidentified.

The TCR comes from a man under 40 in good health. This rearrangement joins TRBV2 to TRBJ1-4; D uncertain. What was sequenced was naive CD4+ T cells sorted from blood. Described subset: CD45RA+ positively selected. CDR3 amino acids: CASSGTRATNEKLFF. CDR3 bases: TGTGCCAGCAGTGGAACTCGTGCAACTAATGAAAAACTGTTTTTT.